These 20 T cell receptor beta chains share one sample of origin, sequenced in a study of cytomegalovirus exposure and HLA in healthy donors. PCR involved 60 Vbeta and 13 Jbeta primers. Only in-frame clones appear in the TCRdb table, and some are missing; sequencing was by immunoSEQ multiplex PCR. The repertoire holds 150,000 or so clones, with 77% as singletons. Sequences were obtained from PBMCs. These receptors all come from a male donor in good health and CMV-seropositive.

The chain carries TRBV5-1 and TRBJ2-1; 8 bases map to TRBD2. This CDR3 is built from 14 residues. V shed 4 bases, J shed 5 bases, and the junction held 5 bases outside the gene matches. The germline V gene has CDR1 SGHRS and CDR2 YFSETQ. CDR3 nucleotides: TGCGCCAGCAGCACGGGACTAGGGCACAATGAGCAGTTCTTC. Protein: CASSTGLGHNEQFF.

The V and J genes are TRBV6-5 and TRBJ2-7, with 10 bases identical to TRBD1. Germline V lookup: CDR1 MNHEY, CDR2 SVGAGI. The CDR3 extends over 14 amino acids. Trimming removed 6 bases from V and 3 bases from J; junction bases left unmatched: 5. The CDR3, as DNA: TGTGCCAGCAGATTGACAGGGGGCTTCTACGAGCAGTACTTC. Protein: CASRLTGGFYEQYF.

The rearrangement uses TRBV5-1 and TRBJ2-7; D remains unclear. The CDR3 extends over 13 amino acids. Germline V gene lookup returns CDR1 SGHRS and CDR2 YFSETQ. V was trimmed by 4 bases and J by 6 bases, leaving 14 bases between them. CDR3 in DNA: TGCGCCAGCAGCCACGAGGTTGGGTCCGAGCAGTACTTC. This encodes CASSHEVGSEQYF.

The J gene is TRBJ2-4, the V gene TRBV14; no clear D. The CDR3 sequence is 14 residues long. Trimming removed 1 base from V and 6 bases from J, with 10 bases in between. Germline lookup yields CDR1 SGHDN and CDR2 FVKESK. The CDR3 loop reads CASSQVGLGNIQYF. The DNA for the CDR3 is TGTGCCAGCAGCCAAGTCGGGTTGGGAAACATTCAGTACTTC.

J is TRBJ1-1 and V is TRBV29-1; D is unclear. Trimming shortened V by 3 bases and J by 0 bases, and 8 bases separated the two germline ends. This CDR3 is built from 13 residues. In germline, CDR1 is SQVTM, CDR2 ANQGSEA. Written as DNA, the CDR3 is TGCAGCGTTGAGGCTAGTATGAACACTGAAGCTTTCTTT. Its translation is CSVEASMNTEAFF.

The gene calls are TRBV19 and TRBJ1-2; TRBD1 agrees at 10 bases. Germline lookup yields CDR1 LNHDA and CDR2 SQIVND (reference sequence). The CDR3 sequence is 15 residues long. V lost 7 bases and J lost 4; bases outside the gene matches: 9. CDR3 amino acids: CASNHPGQGPYGYTF. The DNA of the CDR3 is TGTGCCAGTAACCATCCGGGACAGGGGCCCTATGGCTACACCTTC.

The rearrangement joins TRBV29-1 to TRBJ1-1, with unresolved D. CDR1 SQVTM and CDR2 ANQGSEA come from the germline V gene. Trimming stripped 1 base from V and 2 bases from J, with 11 bases between. The CDR3 has 14 amino acids. The CDR3 protein is CSVEGSSGNTEAFF. The DNA of the CDR3 is TGCAGCGTTGAAGGATCATCAGGAAACACTGAAGCTTTCTTT.

This clone was observed a handful of times. A read error may account for a junction end that differs from germline. The chain couples TRBV7-9 to TRBJ2-1; 9 bases are shared with TRBD2. Germline CDR1 is SEHNR and CDR2 is FQNEAQ (reference sequence). The CDR3 is made up of 17 amino acids. CDR3 bases: TGTTCCAGCAGCTTATTCTTTGCTAGCGGGATTGGTAATGAGCAGTTCTTC. Translation gives CSSSLFFASGIGNEQFF. Combining the CDR3 with reference TRBV7-9 and TRBJ2-1 gives the whole variable domain DTGVSQNPRHKITKRGQNVTFRCDPISEHNRLYWYRQTLGQGPEFLTYFQNEAQLEKSRLLSDRFSAERPKGSFSTLEIQRTEQGDSAMYLCSSSLFFASGIGNEQFFGPGTRLTVL.

As concerns this clone: Germline is not matched at one junction end, which may reflect a read error. The rearrangement links TRBV2 to TRBJ2-6, with TRBD1 matching over 8 bases. This CDR3 has 14 residues. Germline V gene lookup returns CDR1 SNHLY and CDR2 FYNNEI. CDR3 sequence reads: CGGGQGGGANGLTF. CDR3 coding DNA: TGTGGGGGTGGACAGGGCGGTGGGGCCAACGGCCTGACTTTC.

The chain has TRBV11-2 and TRBJ2-7; 9 bases align to TRBD1. The CDR3 totals 17 residues. V shed 5 bases, J shed 0 bases, and the junction held 11 bases outside the gene matches. The germline gives CDR1 SGHAT, CDR2 FQNNGV. The CDR3 DNA reads as TGTGCCAGCAGCCCTCGACCCCGGGACAGGGTCTCCTACGAGCAGTACTTC. This translates into CASSPRPRDRVSYEQYF. Filled out from reference TRBV11-2 and TRBJ2-7, the complete variable domain reads EAGVAQSPRYKIIEKRQSVAFWCNPISGHATLYWYQQILGQGPKLLIQFQNNGVVDDSQLPKDRFSAERLKGVDSTLKIQPAKLEDSAVYLCASSPRPRDRVSYEQYFGPGTRLTVT.

V usage is TRBV27 and J usage is TRBJ1-5; TRBD1 agrees at 9 bases. Germline CDR1 and CDR2: MNHEY and SMNVEV (reference sequence). V lost 6 bases and J lost 9; bases outside the gene matches: 9. The CDR3 is 14 residues long. The CDR3 coding sequence is TGTGCCAGCAGCCCTGGACAGGGGTTTGGGCCCCAGCATTTT. Translated: CASSPGQGFGPQHF.

The chain couples TRBV5-6 to TRBJ2-4; 8 bases are shared with TRBD2. V was pared by 4 bases and J by 1 base, with 7 bases of the junction left unmatched. CDR3 length: 16 amino acids. Germline CDR1 and CDR2: SGHDT and YYEEEE. CDR3 nucleotides: TGTGCCAGCAGCACGGGAGGGGCTACTGCCAAAAACATTCAGTACTTC. It encodes CASSTGGATAKNIQYF.

The chain is built from TRBV29-1 and TRBJ2-1, with TRBD2 matching 7 bases. The CDR3 is 14 amino acids. Germline-derived CDR1 and CDR2 are SQVTM and ANQGSEA. V lost 3 bases and J lost 4; bases outside the gene matches: 6. CDR3 coding DNA: TGCAGCGTTGATGGGAGCGGGATTTACAATGAGCAGTTCTTC. Amino acid sequence: CSVDGSGIYNEQFF.

This sequence joins TRBV5-1 and TRBJ2-1; 11 positions match TRBD2. The CDR3 extends over 15 amino acids. Trimming took 6 bases from V and 6 from J; bases not matched to a gene: 8. Germline V gene lookup returns CDR1 SGHRS and CDR2 YFSETQ. The CDR3: CASTPSGTSGNEQFF. For the CDR3, the DNA is TGCGCCAGCACCCCCTCCGGGACTAGCGGCAATGAGCAGTTCTTC.

This clone was recorded a few times. The J gene is TRBJ2-1, the V gene TRBV2; the D is unclear. V was shortened by 8 bases and J by 0 bases, with 5 bases between the two germline ends. CDR1 and CDR2 from the germline V gene are SNHLY and FYNNEI. This CDR3 comprises 12 residues. CDR3 sequence (DNA): TGTGCCAGCGGGCTCTCCTACAATGAGCAGTTCTTC. Amino acids: CASGLSYNEQFF.

The V call is TRBV6-1, the J call TRBJ1-2; the D is unclear. Per the germline V gene, CDR1 is MNHNS and CDR2 is SASEGT. V was clipped by 7 bases and J by 4 bases, with 16 bases between them. The length of the CDR3 is 14 residues. In DNA, the CDR3 is TGTGCCAGCAACTTAGGAGGGTTACGCTATGGCTACACCTTC. The encoded protein is CASNLGGLRYGYTF.

The chain recombines TRBV28 with TRBJ2-7; the match to TRBD2 covers 9 bases. V lost 4 bases to trimming and J lost 4 bases; unmatched junction nucleotides: 11. This CDR3 is built from 16 residues. CDR1 is MDHEN, CDR2 SYDVKM, per germline. The chain's CDR3 is CASSWGGGEGPYEQYF. CDR3 DNA: TGTGCCAGCAGTTGGGGCGGGGGGGAGGGCCCTTACGAGCAGTACTTC.

The chain joins TRBV15 to TRBJ1-2, with D perhaps matching TRBD1 (6 bases). The CDR3 is made up of 14 amino acids. Germline CDR1 reads LNHNV; CDR2 reads YYDKDF (reference sequence). Trimming left V 3 bases short and J 5 bases short, with 13 bases between. In DNA form, the CDR3 reads TGTGCCACCAGCAGTTTCAGGGGCCCTTATGGCTACACCTTC. This codes for CATSSFRGPYGYTF.

This clone has more than one count but fewer than ten. The chain joins TRBV19 to TRBJ2-2, with 7 bases that match TRBD1. The length of the CDR3 is 16 residues. The ends lost 7 bases at V and 1 base at J; junction bases unmatched: 9. CDR1 is LNHDA and CDR2 is SQIVND in the germline V gene (reference sequence). The CDR3 coding sequence is TGTGCCAGTAAAGTTAACAGGGGCGAGAACACCGGGGAGCTGTTTTTT. It is translated as CASKVNRGENTGELFF.

This clone was counted between two and nine times. The chain joins TRBV2 to TRBJ2-3; D ambiguous. CDR3 length equals 13 residues. V was clipped by 5 bases and J by 2 bases, with 8 bases between them. Germline V gene data show CDR1 as SNHLY and CDR2 as FYNNEI. Here the CDR3 reads CASSFYYTDTQYF. DNA for the CDR3: TGTGCCAGCAGTTTCTATTACACAGATACGCAGTATTTT. Drawing the rest from reference TRBV2 and TRBJ2-3, the complete variable domain is EPEVTQTPSHQVTQMGQEVILRCVPISNHLYFYWYRQILGQKVEFLVSFYNNEISEKSEIFDDQFSVERPDGSNFTLKIRSTKLEDSAMYFCASSFYYTDTQYFGPGTRLTVL.